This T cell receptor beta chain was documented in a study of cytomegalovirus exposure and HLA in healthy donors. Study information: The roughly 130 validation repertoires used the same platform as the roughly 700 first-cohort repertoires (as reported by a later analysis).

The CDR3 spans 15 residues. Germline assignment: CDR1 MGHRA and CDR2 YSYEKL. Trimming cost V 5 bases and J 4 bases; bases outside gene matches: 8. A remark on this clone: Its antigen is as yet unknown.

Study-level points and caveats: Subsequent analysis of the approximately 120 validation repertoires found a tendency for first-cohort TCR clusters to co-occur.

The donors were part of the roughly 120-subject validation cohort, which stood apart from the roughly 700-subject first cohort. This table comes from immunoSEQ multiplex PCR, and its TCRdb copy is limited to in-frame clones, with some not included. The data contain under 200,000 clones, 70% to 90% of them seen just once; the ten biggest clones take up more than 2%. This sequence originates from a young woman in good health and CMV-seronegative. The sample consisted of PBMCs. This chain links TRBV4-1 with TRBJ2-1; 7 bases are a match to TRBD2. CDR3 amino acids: CASSVIEGLYNEQFF. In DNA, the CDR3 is TGCGCCAGCAGCGTCATAGAGGGACTATACAATGAGCAGTTCTTC.